Listed below are T cell receptor beta chains from one sample, sequenced in a study of neurological immune-mediated disorders. TCRdb reprocessed the 5' RACE reads via MiXCR and lists one record per CDR3 protein. Of 54,000 or so distinct CDR3 sequences in the sample, approximately 3.9% were seen once. Sequenced input: PBMCs. The receptors shown here come from a man aged 55 to 70 with multiple sclerosis. The CDR3 runs from the conserved cysteine through the conserved F or W. A D gene is named only where the DNA matches it firmly. Only some rows state a clone size, as once, few, many or a class for expanded clones.

j_gene	v_gene	abundance	d_gene	CDR3aa	CDR3nt
TRBJ2-1	TRBV7-2	many	.	CASSLARGSYNEQFF	TGTGCCAGCAGCTTAGCGCGGGGCTCCTACAATGAGCAGTTCTTC
TRBJ1-1	TRBV11-1	many	.	CASSLVPQHTEAFF	TGTGCCAGCAGCTTAGTCCCCCAACACACTGAAGCTTTCTTT
TRBJ2-7	TRBV7-2	many	.	CASSLHAREQYF	TGTGCCAGCAGCCTACATGCGCGCGAGCAGTACTTC
TRBJ2-7	TRBV21-1	many	.	CASSQLVGEQYF	TGTGCCAGCAGCCAACTAGTAGGGGAGCAGTACTTC
TRBJ2-7	TRBV19	.	TRBD2	CASSISGWREFNEQYF	TGTGCCAGTAGTATATCGGGATGGCGGGAGTTCAACGAGCAGTACTTC
TRBJ2-2	TRBV20-1	many	.	CSARWSATGRELFF	TGCAGTGCTAGATGGTCTGCAACGGGTAGGGAGCTGTTTTTT
TRBJ1-2	TRBV20-1	many	TRBD1	CSVTSRDRGHRGYTF	TGCAGTGTCACATCCCGGGACAGGGGGCATCGCGGCTACACCTTC
TRBJ2-5	TRBV12-3/TRBV12-4	many	.	CASSLARGQTQYF	TGTGCCAGCAGTTTAGCCAGGGGACAGACCCAGTACTTC
TRBJ2-4	TRBV12-3/TRBV12-4	many	.	CASSFGGAKNIQYF	TGTGCCAGCAGTTTTGGGGGGGCCAAAAACATTCAGTACTTC
TRBJ1-6	TRBV28	many	TRBD1	CASRELGQGNSPLHF	TGTGCCAGCAGGGAATTGGGACAGGGTAATTCACCCCTCCACTTT
TRBJ2-1	TRBV15	many	TRBD1	CATSRDRGNYNEQFF	TGTGCCACCAGCAGAGACAGGGGGAACTACAATGAGCAGTTCTTC
TRBJ2-1	TRBV24-1	many	.	CTTSATKEGNNEQFF	TGTACCACCAGTGCCACCAAAGAGGGGAACAATGAGCAGTTCTTC
TRBJ2-2	TRBV5-1	.	.	CASSGDNTGELFF	TGCGCCAGCAGCGGGGACAATACCGGGGAGCTGTTTTTT
TRBJ1-2	TRBV12-3/TRBV12-4	many	.	CASSPEQVGLYGYTF	TGTGCCAGCTCCCCCGAGCAGGTCGGGCTTTATGGCTACACCTTC
TRBJ1-2	TRBV3-1	many	.	CASSQVFGDGYTF	TGTGCCAGCAGCCAAGTTTTCGGTGATGGCTACACCTTC
TRBJ2-7	TRBV10-3	few	TRBD2	CAISVIRDYPIYKEQYF	TGTGCCATCAGCGTGATCCGGGACTATCCTATTTACAAAGAGCAGTACTTC
TRBJ2-5	TRBV20-1	.	.	CSARGRETQYF	TGCAGTGCTAGAGGTCGAGAGACCCAGTACTTC
TRBJ2-1	TRBV27	many	.	CASIGGGRSNEQFF	TGTGCCAGCATAGGGGGGGGCCGATCCAATGAGCAGTTCTTC
TRBJ1-2	TRBV10-2	few	TRBD1	CASSPGQGVGGYTF	TGCGCCAGCAGCCCGGGACAGGGGGTTGGAGGCTACACCTTC
TRBJ2-3	TRBV5-1	many	.	CASSLPPATSTDTQYF	TGCGCCAGCAGCTTACCCCCAGCTACTAGCACAGATACGCAGTATTTT
TRBJ2-5	TRBV5-1	many	TRBD2	CASSLASGGLQGETQYF	TGCGCCAGCAGCTTGGCGTCGGGGGGACTTCAAGGGGAGACCCAGTACTTC
TRBJ2-5	TRBV5-1	few	TRBD1	CASSPSNRGRETQYF	TGCGCCAGCAGCCCGAGCAACAGGGGGCGGGAGACCCAGTACTTC
TRBJ2-1	TRBV12-3/TRBV12-4	many	.	CASSLSHVGEQFF	TGTGCCAGCAGTTTAAGTCACGTCGGTGAGCAGTTCTTC
TRBJ2-1	TRBV7-6	many	.	CASSSSGNEQFF	TGTGCCAGCAGCTCGAGCGGGAATGAGCAGTTCTTC
TRBJ1-1	TRBV12-3/TRBV12-4	.	.	CASRSPDMNTEAFF	TGTGCCAGCAGAAGTCCAGACATGAACACTGAAGCTTTCTTT
TRBJ1-3	TRBV20-1	many	.	CSARGSRNTIYF	TGCAGTGCTAGAGGTAGTCGAAACACCATATATTTT
TRBJ2-7	TRBV7-2	.	.	CASSLRFGLTYEQYF	TGTGCCAGCAGCTTAAGGTTCGGGCTGACATACGAGCAGTACTTC
TRBJ2-5	TRBV28	many	TRBD1	CASRPLDREQETQYF	TGTGCCAGCAGACCCTTAGACAGGGAACAAGAGACCCAGTACTTC
TRBJ2-1	TRBV27	many	TRBD2	CATRTSGRYNEQFF	TGTGCCACCCGGACTAGCGGGAGGTACAATGAGCAGTTCTTC
TRBJ2-3	TRBV12-3/TRBV12-4	many	.	CASSRGDSDTQYF	TGTGCCAGCAGCCGCGGGGATTCGGATACGCAGTATTTT
TRBJ2-4	TRBV5-1	many	.	CASSFGDQTGQYF	TGCGCCAGCAGCTTTGGGGATCAAACGGGTCAGTACTTC
TRBJ2-6	TRBV7-8	many	.	CASSLSRAFSGANVLTF	TGTGCCAGCAGCTTATCCAGAGCCTTCTCTGGGGCCAACGTCCTGACTTTC
TRBJ2-5	TRBV7-8	many	.	CASSFPGTSQETQYF	TGTGCCAGCAGCTTCCCCGGGACGTCACAAGAGACCCAGTACTTC
TRBJ1-3	TRBV20-1	many	.	CSARPSGNTIYF	TGCAGTGCTAGACCTTCTGGAAACACCATATATTTT
TRBJ1-1	TRBV7-8	.	.	CASSLSGRGWGAEAFF	TGTGCCAGCAGCTTAAGCGGCCGTGGGTGGGGCGCTGAAGCTTTCTTT
TRBJ1-6	TRBV20-1	many	TRBD1	CSARIGQENSPLHF	TGCAGTGCTAGGATAGGACAGGAGAATTCACCCCTCCACTTT
TRBJ2-2	TRBV20-1	many	.	CSARALGGPSNTGELFF	TGCAGTGCTAGGGCCCTCGGGGGGCCCTCGAACACCGGGGAGCTGTTTTTT
TRBJ1-1	TRBV29-1	many	TRBD1	CSGTTGVNTEAFF	TGCAGCGGGACTACAGGGGTGAACACTGAAGCTTTCTTT
TRBJ2-7	TRBV5-1	few	.	CASSQFLSYEQYF	TGCGCCAGCAGCCAATTTCTCTCCTACGAGCAGTACTTC
TRBJ1-4	TRBV6-5	many	.	CASSLVGGRSEEKLFF	TGTGCCAGCAGCCTTGTCGGGGGGCGTTCGGAGGAAAAACTGTTTTTT
TRBJ1-1	TRBV4-1	many	.	CASSQDREIELFNTEAFF	TGCGCCAGCAGCCAAGATCGGGAGATTGAACTCTTTAACACTGAAGCTTTCTTT
TRBJ1-1	TRBV4-2	many	.	CASSQGPQGNGVLTEAFF	TGTGCCAGCAGCCAAGGGCCTCAGGGGAATGGGGTCTTGACTGAAGCTTTCTTT
TRBJ2-3	TRBV20-1	.	.	CSASRRRTDTQYF	TGCAGTGCGTCACGGCGTCGGACAGATACGCAGTATTTT
TRBJ2-3	TRBV7-9	.	.	CASSLAGGPDKQYF	TGTGCCAGCAGCTTAGCGGGGGGGCCAGATAAGCAGTATTTT
TRBJ1-2	TRBV29-1	many	.	CSVGTDYTF	TGCAGCGTTGGCACGGACTACACCTTC
TRBJ2-3	TRBV20-1	many	TRBD2	CSASSLAATVSDTQYF	TGCAGTGCTAGTAGCCTAGCGGCTACGGTGTCAGATACGCAGTATTTT
TRBJ1-1	TRBV5-1	many	.	CASSLEVYTEAFF	TGCGCCAGCAGCTTGGAAGTTTACACTGAAGCTTTCTTT
TRBJ2-3	TRBV5-1	many	.	CASSLGGPTDTQYF	TGCGCCAGCAGCTTGGGGGGTCCCACAGATACGCAGTATTTT
TRBJ2-7	TRBV10-3	many	.	CAIGSGTHTYEQYF	TGTGCCATCGGATCCGGGACACATACCTACGAGCAGTACTTC
TRBJ2-3	TRBV28	many	TRBD2	CASKWSGTGDTQYF	TGTGCCAGCAAATGGAGCGGGACGGGCGATACGCAGTATTTT
TRBJ2-7	TRBV6-5	many	TRBD1	CASSWTGGYEQYF	TGTGCCAGCAGTTGGACAGGGGGCTACGAGCAGTACTTC
TRBJ1-5	TRBV5-1	many	.	CSEGPQHF	TGCTCCGAGGGCCCCCAGCATTTT
TRBJ1-2	TRBV10-3	many	.	CAISESGLLLYGYTF	TGTGCCATCAGTGAGTCGGGACTGCTTCTCTATGGCTACACCTTC
TRBJ1-1	TRBV5-1	many	.	CASSLGGWSTEAFF	TGCGCCAGCAGCTTGGGTGGTTGGAGCACTGAAGCTTTCTTT
TRBJ1-2	TRBV20-1	few	.	CSARRTGLIYGYTF	TGCAGTGCTAGACGAACAGGGTTAATCTATGGCTACACCTTC
TRBJ1-1	TRBV20-1	few	.	CSARDPNSNTEAFF	TGCAGTGCCAGGGATCCCAATTCGAACACTGAAGCTTTCTTT
TRBJ2-1	TRBV18	many	.	CASSPGRSDRLNNEQFF	TGTGCCAGCTCACCAGGTCGTTCGGACCGTCTTAACAATGAGCAGTTCTTC
TRBJ1-1	TRBV20-1	many	.	CSALQKALLLNTEAFF	TGCAGTGCTTTACAGAAAGCCTTACTGTTGAACACTGAAGCTTTCTTT
TRBJ1-1	TRBV6-5	many	.	CASSYSVGGWAFF	TGTGCCAGCAGTTACTCGGTCGGGGGCTGGGCTTTCTTT
TRBJ1-2	TRBV19	many	TRBD1	CASSSSTGNYGYTF	TGTGCCAGTAGTAGCTCGACAGGGAACTATGGCTACACCTTC